The text below deals with one T cell receptor (beta chain). Just one base apart from a much larger clone, this may be a read error. The CDR3 runs 12 residues. The germline CDR1 and CDR2 sequences are SGHDN and FVKESK. V was cut by 3 bases and J by 7 bases, with 9 bases left in between. The entry originates in a study of tumor-infiltrating lymphocytes in primary liver carcinoma. Starting material for RNA and DNA co-extraction consisted of about 19-32 mg of unsorted bulk tissue. All patients had surgically resected primary liver carcinoma. Starting from 500 ng of total RNA, TCR beta cDNA was produced with a primer in the constant region. Libraries for TCR beta were built through three nested multiplex PCR rounds, which together made up a slightly modified ARM-PCR procedure. Each of the first two PCR rounds ran approximately 11 cycles with TRBV1-TRBV30 forward and C-beta reverse primers. TCRdb reprocessed the multiplex PCR reads with MiXCR, giving one entry per CDR3 protein. Counted here are approximately 110,000 distinct CDR3 sequences, 64% occurring once; the ten biggest clones make up 7% to 10%.

The chain links TRBV14 to TRBJ2-5; D not certain. This clonotype was obtained from a woman aged 60 to 75 with primary liver carcinoma and hepatitis B virus infection. The sequencing sample was made of liver tumor tissue from sampling region 3. The subset is: tumor region T3, left-lateral pole. Here the CDR3 DNA reads TGTGCCAGCAGCCAGGAATTTTCGACCCAGTACTTC. Encoded protein: CASSQEFSTQYF.